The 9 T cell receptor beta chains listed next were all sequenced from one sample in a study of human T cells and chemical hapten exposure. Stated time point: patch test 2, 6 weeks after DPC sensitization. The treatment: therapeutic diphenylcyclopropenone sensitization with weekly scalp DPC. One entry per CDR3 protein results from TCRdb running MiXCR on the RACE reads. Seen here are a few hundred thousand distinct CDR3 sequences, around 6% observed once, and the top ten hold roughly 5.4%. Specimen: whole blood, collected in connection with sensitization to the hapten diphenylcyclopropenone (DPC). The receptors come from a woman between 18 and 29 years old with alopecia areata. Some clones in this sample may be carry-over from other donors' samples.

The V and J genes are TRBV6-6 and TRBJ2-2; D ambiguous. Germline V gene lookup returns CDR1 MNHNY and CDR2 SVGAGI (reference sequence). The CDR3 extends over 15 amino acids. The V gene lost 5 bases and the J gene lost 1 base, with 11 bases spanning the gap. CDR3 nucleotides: TGTGCCAGCAGTGCACGGGTCTTGAACACCGGGGAGCTGTTTTTT. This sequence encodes CASSARVLNTGELFF.

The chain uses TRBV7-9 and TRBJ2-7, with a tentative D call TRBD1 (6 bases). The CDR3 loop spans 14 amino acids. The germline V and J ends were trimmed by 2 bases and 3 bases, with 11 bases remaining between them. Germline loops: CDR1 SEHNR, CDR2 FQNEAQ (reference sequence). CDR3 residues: CASSLKGDLYEQYF. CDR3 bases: TGTGCCAGCAGCTTAAAGGGGGACCTCTACGAGCAGTACTTC.

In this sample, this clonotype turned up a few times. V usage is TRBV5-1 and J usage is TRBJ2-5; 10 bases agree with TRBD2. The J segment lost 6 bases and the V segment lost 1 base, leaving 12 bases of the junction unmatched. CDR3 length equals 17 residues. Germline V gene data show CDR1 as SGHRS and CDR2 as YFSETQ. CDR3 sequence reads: CASSLRLAGAPEKTQYF. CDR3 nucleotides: TGCGCCAGCAGCTTGAGGCTAGCGGGGGCCCCTGAGAAGACCCAGTACTTC. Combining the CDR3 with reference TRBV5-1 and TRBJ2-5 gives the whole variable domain KAGVTQTPRYLIKTRGQQVTLSCSPISGHRSVSWYQQTPGQGLQFLFEYFSETQRNKGNFPGRFSGRQFSNSRSEMNVSTLELGDSALYLCASSLRLAGAPEKTQYFGPGTRLLVL.

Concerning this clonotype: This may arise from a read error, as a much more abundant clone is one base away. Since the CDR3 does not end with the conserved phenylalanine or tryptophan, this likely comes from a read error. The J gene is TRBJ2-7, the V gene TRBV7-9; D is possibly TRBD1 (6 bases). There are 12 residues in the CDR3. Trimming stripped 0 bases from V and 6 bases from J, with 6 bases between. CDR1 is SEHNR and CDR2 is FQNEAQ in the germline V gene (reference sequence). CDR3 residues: CASSLAGAEQYS. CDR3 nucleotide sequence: TGTGCCAGCAGCTTAGCGGGGGCCGAGCAGTACTCC.

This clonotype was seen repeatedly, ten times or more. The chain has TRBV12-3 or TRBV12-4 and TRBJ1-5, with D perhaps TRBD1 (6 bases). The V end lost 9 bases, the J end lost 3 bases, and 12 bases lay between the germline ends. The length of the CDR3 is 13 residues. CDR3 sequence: CASGGRYNQPQHF. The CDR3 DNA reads TGTGCCAGTGGGGGGCGGTACAATCAGCCCCAGCATTTT.

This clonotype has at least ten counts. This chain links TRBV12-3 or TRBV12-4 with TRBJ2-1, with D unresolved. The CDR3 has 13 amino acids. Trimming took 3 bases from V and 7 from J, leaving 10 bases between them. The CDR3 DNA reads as TGTGCCAGCAGTTTGCACAGTCCTAATGAGCAGTTCTTC. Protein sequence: CASSLHSPNEQFF.

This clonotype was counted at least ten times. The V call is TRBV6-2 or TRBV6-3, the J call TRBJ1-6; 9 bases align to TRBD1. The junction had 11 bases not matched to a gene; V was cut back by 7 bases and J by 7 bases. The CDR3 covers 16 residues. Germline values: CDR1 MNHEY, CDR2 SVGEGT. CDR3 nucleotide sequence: TGTGCCAGCACTACAGCCGGGACAGGGAAGAATTCACCCCTCCACTTT. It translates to CASTTAGTGKNSPLHF.

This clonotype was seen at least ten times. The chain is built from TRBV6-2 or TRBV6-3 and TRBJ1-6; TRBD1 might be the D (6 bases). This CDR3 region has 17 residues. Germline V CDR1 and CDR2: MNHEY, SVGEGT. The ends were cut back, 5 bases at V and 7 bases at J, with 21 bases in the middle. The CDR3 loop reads CASSDAGASPDNSPLHF. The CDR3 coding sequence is TGTGCCAGCAGTGATGCAGGGGCCTCACCGGACAATTCACCCCTCCACTTT.

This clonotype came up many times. CDR3 amino acids: CASSPADSLRTEAFF. CDR3 bases: TGTGCCAGCAGCCCCGCTGACAGTTTGAGGACTGAAGCTTTCTTT. The gene calls are TRBV12-3 or TRBV12-4 and TRBJ1-1; D may be TRBD1 (5 bases). The CDR3 is made up of 15 amino acids. V lost 6 bases, J lost 5 bases, and 19 bases lay in between.